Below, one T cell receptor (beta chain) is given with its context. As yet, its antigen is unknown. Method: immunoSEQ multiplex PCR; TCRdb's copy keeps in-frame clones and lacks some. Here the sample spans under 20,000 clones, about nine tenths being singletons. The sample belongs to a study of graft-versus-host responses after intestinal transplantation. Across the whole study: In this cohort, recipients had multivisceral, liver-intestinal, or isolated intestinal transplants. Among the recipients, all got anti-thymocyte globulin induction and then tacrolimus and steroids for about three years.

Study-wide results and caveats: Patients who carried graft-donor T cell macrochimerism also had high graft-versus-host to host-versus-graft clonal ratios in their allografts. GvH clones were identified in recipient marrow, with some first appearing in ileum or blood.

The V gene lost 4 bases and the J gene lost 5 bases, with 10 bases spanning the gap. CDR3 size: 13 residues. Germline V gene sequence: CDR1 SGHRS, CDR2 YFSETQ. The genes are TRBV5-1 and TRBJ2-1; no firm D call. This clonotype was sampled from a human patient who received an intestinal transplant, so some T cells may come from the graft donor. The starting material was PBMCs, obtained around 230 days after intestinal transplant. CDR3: CASSRPNDNEQFF. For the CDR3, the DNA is TGCGCCAGCAGCCGCCCCAACGACAATGAGCAGTTCTTC.